The text below deals with one T cell receptor (beta chain). Its antigen is still unknown. The sample comes from a study of post-analysis software for immune sequencing data. Across the study: Recorded subtypes: relapsing-remitting, secondary progressive, progressive-relapsing; some patients unannotated.

Unique molecular identifiers featured in each of the TCR beta cDNA libraries. A single record per CDR3 protein comes from TCRdb applying MiXCR to the PCR reads. The sample records around 250,000 distinct CDR3 sequences, just over 35% being singletons. Germline trimming cut 4 bases from V and 7 bases from J; bases unmatched to any gene: 8. This CDR3 comprises 14 residues. Germline-derived CDR1 and CDR2 are MGHRA and YSYEKL. Broader study findings: In multiple sclerosis, normalized Chao1 diversity was significantly below that of controls. The study found TRBV5-6, TRBV5-1 and TRBV20-1 among roughly 5 TRBV segments more frequent in patients than controls.

This clonotype originated in a girl aged 10 to 17 with multiple sclerosis. V is TRBV4-1 and J is TRBJ2-7, with 9 bases identical to TRBD1. Sequenced sample: blood. The CDR3 DNA reads as TGCGCCAGCAGCCCAATGGGACAGGGAGAGGAGCAGTACTTC. Its translation is CASSPMGQGEEQYF.